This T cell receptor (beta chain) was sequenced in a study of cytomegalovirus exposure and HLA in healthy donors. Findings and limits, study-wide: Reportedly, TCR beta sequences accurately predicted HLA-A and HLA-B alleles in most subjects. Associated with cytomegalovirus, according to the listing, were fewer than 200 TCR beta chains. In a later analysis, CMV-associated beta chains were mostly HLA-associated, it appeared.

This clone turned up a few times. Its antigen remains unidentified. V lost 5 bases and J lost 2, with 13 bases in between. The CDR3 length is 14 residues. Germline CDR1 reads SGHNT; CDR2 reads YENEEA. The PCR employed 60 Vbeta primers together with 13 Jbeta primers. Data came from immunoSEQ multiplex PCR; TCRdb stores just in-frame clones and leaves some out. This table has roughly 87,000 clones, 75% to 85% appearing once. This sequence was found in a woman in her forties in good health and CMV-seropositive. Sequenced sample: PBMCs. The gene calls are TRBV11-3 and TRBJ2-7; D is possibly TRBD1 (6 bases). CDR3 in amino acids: CASSRGAGAYEQYF. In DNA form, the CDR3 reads TGTGCCAGCAGCCGAGGGGCAGGGGCCTACGAGCAGTACTTC.